This passage covers 2 T cell receptor beta chains from one sample sequenced in a study of memory CD4+ T cells and cytomegalovirus serostatus. The sort gate was single viable CD3+CD4+CD8-CD45RO+ cells for memory CD4+ T cells. Using immunoSEQ multiplex PCR, the repertoire was profiled, and TCRdb retains in-frame clones only, with some absent. The sample shows about 52,000 clones, roughly 78% of them seen only once. The material sequenced was memory CD4+ T cells from blood. The origin of the receptors is an adult in good health and CMV-seronegative.

This chain joins TRBV5-5 and TRBJ1-2; a possible D gene is TRBD1 (5 bases). Germline assignment: CDR1 SGHKS and CDR2 YYEKEE (reference sequence). The CDR3 spans 17 residues. Trimming left V 0 bases short and J 8 bases short, with 23 bases between. The CDR3 is CASSLADYEFRGEGYTF. In DNA form, the CDR3 reads TGTGCCAGCAGCTTGGCCGACTATGAATTTCGAGGGGAAGGCTACACCTTC.

In regard to this clone: One junction end does not reproduce the germline sequence, and a read error may be involved. The rearrangement joins TRBV2 to TRBJ1-5, with TRBD1 matching 8 bases. The CDR3 length is 12 residues. Germline V lookup: CDR1 SNHLY, CDR2 FYNNEI. The chain's CDR3 is CASREDRGPQHF. In DNA form, the CDR3 reads TGTGCCAGCAGGGAAGACAGGGGGCCCCAGCATTTT.